The sequence of this TCR beta chain was determined in a study of cytomegalovirus exposure and HLA in healthy donors. General observations from the study: Published work reported that the classifier diagnosed cytomegalovirus status with high specificity and sensitivity. As a later analysis showed, several of the most significant clusters appeared to be linked to common viral pathogens. Later findings reportedly placed an Asian-associated ancestry cluster below the approximately 650-donor mean for N-insertions.

CDR1 is MGHDK, CDR2 SYGVNS, per germline. V was pared by 4 bases and J by 8 bases, with 26 bases between. The CDR3 length is 17 residues. The PCR was carried out with 60 Vbeta primers and 13 Jbeta primers. Using immunoSEQ multiplex PCR, the repertoire was profiled, and TCRdb retains in-frame clones only, with some absent. The profile shows some 270,000 clones, about nine tenths of them singletons. The table lists this clone with a count of one. Its antigen is not known. The clonotype comes from a girl aged 2 to 9 in good health and CMV-seronegative. Sequenced sample: PBMCs. V usage is TRBV25-1 and J usage is TRBJ1-1; D might be TRBD1 (5 bases). The CDR3 loop is CASSGARPLVIPGEAFF. The CDR3 bases are TGTGCCAGCAGTGGGGCCCGCCCGTTGGTGATACCAGGGGAAGCTTTCTTT.